The subject of this entry is one TCR beta chain. Germline is not matched at one junction end, which may reflect a read error. Starting material for RNA and DNA co-extraction consisted of roughly 20-34 mg of unsorted bulk tissue. Surgery removed the patients' primary liver carcinoma. The sampling covered five separate regions of each tumor. This sample was included in a study of tumor-infiltrating lymphocytes in primary liver carcinoma. TCR beta cDNA came from about 500 ng total RNA, primed with a constant-region primer. Sequencing libraries for TCR beta derived from three nested multiplex PCR rounds that used slightly modified ARM-PCR. The two initial PCR rounds, around 11 cycles each, used TRBV1-TRBV30 forward and C-beta reverse primers. TCRdb fed the multiplex PCR reads into MiXCR, producing one record per CDR3 protein. The sample records about 100,000 distinct CDR3 sequences, around 66% being singletons.

The CDR3 runs to 14 residues. The chain combines TRBV12-3 or TRBV12-4 with TRBJ1-1; maybe TRBD1 (6 bases). The TCR originated in a woman aged 60-75 years with primary liver carcinoma and hepatitis B virus infection. Sequences were obtained from liver tumor tissue from sampling region 2. The subset is: tumor region T2, inferior pole. CDR3: CASSLSQGHTEAFF. Written as DNA, the CDR3 is TGTGCCAGCAGTTTATCACAGGGTCATACTGAAGCTTTCTTC.